This T cell receptor (beta chain) was documented in a study of T-cell memory formation after mild COVID-19. Study information: The study found TCR clusters largely donor specific. Study-level results: Pre-infection memory contained some responding clones, which suggested that cross-reactive memory had joined. CM and EM subsets held most contracting CD4+ clones; EMRA held CD8+ ones.

Turning to this clonotype: Antigen: not known.

Germline V gene data show CDR1 as SEHNR and CDR2 as FQNEAQ (reference sequence). The CDR3 has 17 residues. Trimming cost V 4 bases and J 7 bases; bases outside gene matches: 11. Constant-segment-primed 5'RACE gave TCR alpha and TCR beta cDNA libraries with sample barcodes and UMIs. From the 5' RACE reads, TCRdb called clonotypes with MiXCR, one entry per CDR3 protein. The sample includes 400,000 to 500,000 distinct CDR3 sequences, 20% to 25% of them seen just once. The rearrangement links TRBV7-9 to TRBJ2-1, with 12 nucleotides matching TRBD2. This sequence originates from an adult woman who had mild COVID-19 (a few samples of this study predate the infection). Cell type and time point are not known. Specimen: PBMCs or a T cell subset sorted from them (not recorded which). The CDR3 DNA sequence: TGTGCCAGCAGCTCCCCCGGACTAGCGGGGCGGCAAAATGAGCAGTTCTTC. This encodes CASSSPGLAGRQNEQFF.